One and the same sample provided the 15 T cell receptor beta chains below, sequenced in a study of blood T cells in healthy people across ages. The second PCR ran about 6 to 11 cycles with a sample-barcoded 5' primer and J-beta primers. TCRdb passed the 5' RACE reads through MiXCR, listing each CDR3 protein once. The sample yields 450,000 to 600,000 distinct CDR3 sequences, about 27% seen once. This sample was shared with a second study, whose subject was T cells of mothers and their children.

Source material: blood. The origin of the receptors is a boy aged 2 to 10 in good health.

This clonotype was recorded a few times. This chain uses TRBV7-9 with TRBJ2-1; 7 bases line up with TRBD2. V was clipped by 2 bases and J by 8 bases; unmatched bases: 9. CDR3 length: 15 amino acids. Germline assignment: CDR1 SEHNR and CDR2 FQNEAQ (reference sequence). The CDR3 sequence: CASSLYVGGFDEQFF. As DNA, the CDR3 is TGTGCCAGCAGCTTATATGTCGGGGGGTTCGATGAGCAGTTCTTC.

The rearrangement uses TRBV2 and TRBJ2-1; D may be TRBD1 or TRBD2 (6 bases each). Trimming took off 4 bases at V and 8 bases at J, with 27 bases between the two ends. The CDR3 runs to 18 residues. The germline CDR1 and CDR2 sequences are SNHLY and FYNNEI. Here the CDR3 DNA reads TGTGCCAGCAGTGGGACTTATAGGGGGGTCACCTTTTTCGATGAGCAGTTCTTC. As protein: CASSGTYRGVTFFDEQFF.

In its sample, this clonotype was seen a few times. The J gene is TRBJ1-2, the V gene TRBV6-6; 8 bases are shared with TRBD1. Losses at the gene ends were 6 bases for V and 4 bases for J; bases not matched to a gene: 7. The germline CDR1 and CDR2 sequences are MNHNY and SVGAGI (reference sequence). There are 14 residues in the CDR3. CDR3 residues: CASSDRGLFYGYTF. The CDR3 DNA reads as TGTGCCAGCAGCGACAGGGGCCTCTTCTATGGCTACACCTTC.

This clonotype appeared once. The genes are TRBV4-2 and TRBJ2-5; 11 bases are a match to TRBD2. CDR1 is LGHNA, CDR2 YNFKEQ, per germline. The junction had 9 bases not matched to a gene; V was cut back by 4 bases and J by 2 bases. This CDR3 spans 17 amino acids. The CDR3 loop is CASSPQTSGEIQETQYF. As DNA, the CDR3 is TGTGCCAGCAGCCCCCAGACTAGCGGGGAAATTCAAGAGACCCAGTACTTC.

This clonotype was observed a few times. This rearrangement joins TRBV5-1 to TRBJ1-2; the D gene is possibly TRBD1 (6 bases). V dropped 4 bases and J dropped 2 bases, with 21 bases sitting between them. In germline, CDR1 is SGHRS, CDR2 YFSETQ. This CDR3 spans 17 amino acids. CDR3 region: CASSPVQGRFSNYGYTF. DNA of the CDR3: TGCGCCAGCAGCCCCGTACAGGGAAGATTTTCCAACTATGGCTACACCTTC.

The chain combines TRBV29-1 with TRBJ2-7, with 8 bases fitting TRBD1. The germline CDR1 and CDR2 sequences are SQVTM and ANQGSEA. The trim removed 2 bases at V and 0 bases at J, leaving 9 bases unmatched. The CDR3 has 16 residues. The CDR3 reads CSVELSDRGGSYEQYF. CDR3 bases: TGCAGCGTTGAATTAAGCGACAGGGGCGGCTCCTACGAGCAGTACTTC.

This clonotype was counted between two and nine times. The V call is TRBV7-9, the J call TRBJ2-2, with D maybe TRBD2 (5 bases). The CDR3 is 13 amino acids. Between the trimmed V and J ends, which lost 2 bases and 7 bases, there was a span of 8 bases. CDR1 and CDR2 from the germline V gene are SEHNR and FQNEAQ (reference sequence). CDR3 DNA sequence: TGTGCCAGCAGCTTATACGGGGTCGGGGAGCTGTTTTTT. Translated, it gives CASSLYGVGELFF.

V is TRBV7-9 and J is TRBJ2-4; D gene unclear. The CDR3 runs 15 residues. Trimming stripped 5 bases from V and 0 bases from J, with 11 bases between. Germline CDR1 reads SEHNR; CDR2 reads FQNEAQ (reference sequence). The CDR3: CASSPHRLAKNIQYF. The CDR3 DNA sequence: TGTGCCAGCAGCCCCCACCGTTTAGCCAAAAACATTCAGTACTTC. The full variable domain, with the rest looked up from reference TRBV7-9 and TRBJ2-4, is DTGVSQNPRHKITKRGQNVTFRCDPISEHNRLYWYRQTLGQGPEFLTYFQNEAQLEKSRLLSDRFSAERPKGSFSTLEIQRTEQGDSAMYLCASSPHRLAKNIQYFGAGTRLSVL.

The chain links TRBV7-2 to TRBJ2-5; 14 bases agree with TRBD2. CDR3 size: 19 residues. J gave up 3 bases and V 1 base, and 10 bases lay outside the gene matches. CDR1 is SGHTA and CDR2 is FQGNSA in the germline V gene. This CDR3 is CASSLEGEGLAGVEETQYF. In DNA, the CDR3 is TGTGCCAGCAGCTTAGAAGGGGAGGGACTAGCGGGAGTGGAAGAGACCCAGTACTTC.

This clonotype was detected a few times. The rearrangement joins TRBV20-1 to TRBJ2-2; 11 bases map to TRBD1. The CDR3 sequence is 17 residues long. Germline-derived CDR1 and CDR2 are DFQATT and SNEGSKA (reference sequence). The J segment lost 0 bases and the V segment lost 5 bases, leaving 8 bases of the junction unmatched. The DNA for the CDR3 is TGCAGTGCTCACGGGACAGGGGGACAACCGAACACCGGGGAGCTGTTTTTT. Translated: CSAHGTGGQPNTGELFF.

The chain recombines TRBV7-2 with TRBJ2-5, with TRBD2 as a possible D gene (6 bases). With the DNA end fitting TRBJ2-1 better, the J assignment may be wrong. Germline values: CDR1 SGHTA, CDR2 FQGNSA. The CDR3 loop spans 14 amino acids. DNA for the CDR3: TGTGCCAGCAGCTTCGACGGGAGACGGGATGAGCAGTTCTTC. It codes for CASSFDGRRDEQFF.

This clonotype came up a few times. The gene calls are TRBV7-2 and TRBJ2-5; 14 nucleotides agree with TRBD2. The CDR3 runs to 17 residues. Trimming cost V 6 bases and J 0 bases; bases outside gene matches: 6. Germline V gene sequence: CDR1 SGHTA, CDR2 FQGNSA. The CDR3 region is CASSVGLAGGNQETQYF. The DNA of the CDR3 is TGTGCCAGCAGTGTTGGACTAGCGGGAGGAAACCAAGAGACCCAGTACTTC.

The DNA of the CDR3 is TGTGCCAGCGGTCGACAGGGAACTCGGACAGAGACCCAGTACTTC. Its protein is CASGRQGTRTETQYF. The gene calls are TRBV2 and TRBJ2-5, with 7 positions matching TRBD1. The germline V gene encodes CDR1 SNHLY and CDR2 FYNNEI. V lost 8 bases to trimming and J lost 4 bases; unmatched junction nucleotides: 13. The CDR3 totals 15 residues.

Of note for this clonotype: The junction departs from the called germline gene at one end, perhaps through a read error. The chain carries TRBV18 and TRBJ2-7; D tentatively fits TRBD1 or TRBD2 (5 bases each). CDR3 length: 13 residues. In germline, CDR1 is KGHSH, CDR2 LQKENI. The CDR3, as DNA: TGTGGCAGCTCACCGGGGCTAGTTTACGGGCAGTACTTC. Protein product: CGSSPGLVYGQYF.

This chain uses TRBV5-4 with TRBJ2-2; D ambiguous. The V gene lost 0 bases and the J gene lost 7 bases, with 13 bases spanning the gap. Germline CDR1 and CDR2: SGHNT and YYREEE (reference sequence). CDR3 length equals 15 residues. The CDR3 DNA reads TGTGCCAGCAGCTTGGATTACCCTAGTCGCGGGGAGCTGTTTTTT. Translating it yields CASSLDYPSRGELFF. Complete variable domain (other parts from reference TRBV5-4 and TRBJ2-2): ETGVTQSPTHLIKTRGQQVTLRCSSQSGHNTVSWYQQALGQGPQFIFQYYREEENGRGNFPPRFSGLQFPNYSSELNVNALELDDSALYLCASSLDYPSRGELFFGEGSRLTVL.